This T cell receptor beta chain was sequenced during a study of shared T cell receptors in the human thymus. The ends lost 5 bases at V and 5 bases at J; junction bases unmatched: 10. Per the germline V gene, CDR1 is LGHNA and CDR2 is YSLEER. The CDR3 contains 15 residues. Assay: immunoSEQ multiplex PCR; the TCRdb copy retains only in-frame clones and omits some. The sample lists 550,000 to 800,000 clones; around 85% were seen once. The sample was also reused in another study, on human thymus T cells. As that report states: The sample donors, healthy Finnish infants, were having corrective surgery for congenital heart defects. The source of the thymus tissue was resections taken during corrective heart surgery. Seemingly biased V and J gene usage marked thymic and blood repertoires. Unrelated individuals had highly overlapping thymic repertoires, as reported in related research.

The sequenced sample was thymocytes. This receptor was identified in a girl under three years old with a congenital heart defect. The chain combines TRBV4-3 with TRBJ1-1; 8 positions match TRBD1. The CDR3 DNA is TGCGCCAGCAGCGACCAGGGGGCGCGGGGGACTGAAGCTTTCTTT. Translation: CASSDQGARGTEAFF.